This T cell receptor (beta chain) was sequenced during a study of control samples from healthy donors and cancer patients. The table came from immunoSEQ multiplex PCR; TCRdb's copy has only in-frame clones and leaves some out. In the table there are roughly 120,000 clones, around 89% of which are singletons. In germline, CDR1 is SGDLS, CDR2 YYNGEE. This CDR3 spans 15 amino acids. Between the trimmed V and J ends, which lost 0 bases and 4 bases, there was a span of 13 bases. J is TRBJ1-2 and V is TRBV9, with a weak D call TRBD1 (6 bases). This receptor was identified in a woman in her 50s with colorectal cancer. Sequencing was carried out using PBMCs. The CDR3 sequence: CASSVDHWGAYGYTF. The CDR3, as DNA: TGTGCCAGCAGCGTAGACCACTGGGGGGCCTATGGCTACACCTTC.